The 11 T cell receptor beta chains below all came from one sample that was sequenced in a study of graft-versus-host responses after intestinal transplantation. Clones were sequenced by immunoSEQ multiplex PCR, and TCRdb holds only the in-frame ones, with some missing. The sample has 12,000 to 15,000 clones; around 95% are singletons. This material consisted of PBMCs, taken 9 days after transplant. These receptors originate from a human patient who received an intestinal transplant, so some T cells may come from the graft donor.

The gene calls are TRBV7-6 and TRBJ1-2; 7 nucleotides match TRBD1. Germline trimming cut 5 bases from V and 0 bases from J; bases unmatched to any gene: 6. Germline V gene sequence: CDR1 SGHVS, CDR2 FNYEAQ. CDR3 size: 15 residues. The CDR3 nucleotides are TGTGCCAGCAGCGCGGAGACAGGGTCTAACTATGGCTACACCTTC. This sequence encodes CASSAETGSNYGYTF.

As regards this clone: Within the sample, other DNA sequences also encode this same CDR3. The J gene is TRBJ1-1, the V gene TRBV7-2; 8 bases fit TRBD1. Trimming cost V 8 bases and J 6 bases; bases outside gene matches: 8. The CDR3 consists of 13 residues. CDR1 and CDR2 (germline): SGHTA, FQGNSA. CDR3 nucleotide sequence: TGTGCCAGCGGAGACAGGGGAGAGGCTGAAGCTTTCTTT. Amino acid sequence: CASGDRGEAEAFF.

J is TRBJ2-3 and V is TRBV5-4; unclear D gene. CDR3 size: 11 residues. V gave up 4 bases and J gave up 13 bases, with 13 bases separating them. The germline V gene encodes CDR1 SGHNT and CDR2 YYREEE (reference sequence). The CDR3 loop reads CASSAGPVEYF. CDR3 coding DNA: TGTGCCAGCAGCGCCGGGCCAGTGGAGTATTTT.

The chain combines TRBV7-8 with TRBJ2-6, with D possibly matching TRBD1 (6 bases). The V gene lost 4 bases and the J gene lost 0 bases, with 16 bases spanning the gap. The germline V gene encodes CDR1 SGHVS and CDR2 FQNEAQ. The CDR3 has 18 amino acids. This chain's CDR3 is CASSSNRVSSSGANVLTF. The DNA for the CDR3 is TGTGCCAGCAGCTCAAACAGGGTTTCTAGCTCTGGGGCCAACGTCCTGACTTTC.

V and J are TRBV7-9 and TRBJ2-1, with 14 bases matching TRBD2. V trimming: 5 bases; J trimming: 10 bases; junction bases outside the gene matches: 13. Germline CDR1 SEHNR, CDR2 FQNEAQ (reference sequence). The CDR3 consists of 17 residues. The CDR3 sequence: CASSRLAGGLGFEEQFF. CDR3 sequence (DNA): TGTGCCAGCAGCCGACTAGCGGGAGGGTTGGGGTTCGAGGAGCAGTTCTTC. Looking up the rest from reference TRBV7-9 and TRBJ2-1 gives the full variable domain: DTGVSQNPRHKITKRGQNVTFRCDPISEHNRLYWYRQTLGQGPEFLTYFQNEAQLEKSRLLSDRFSAERPKGSFSTLEIQRTEQGDSAMYLCASSRLAGGLGFEEQFFGPGTRLTVL.

The chain has TRBV11-3 and TRBJ2-1; D possibly matches TRBD1 or TRBD2 (5 bases each). Looked up from germline, CDR1 is SGHNT and CDR2 is YENEEA. V dropped 5 bases and J dropped 9 bases, with 11 bases sitting between them. The CDR3 has 12 residues. The CDR3 bases are TGTGCCAGCAGCCCCCTTGGGGGTGAGCAGTTCTTC. Translated, it gives CASSPLGGEQFF.

The chain has TRBV11-2 and TRBJ2-7; either TRBD1 or TRBD2 may fit D (5 bases each). Germline V gene lookup returns CDR1 SGHAT and CDR2 FQNNGV. Deletions cut 1 base from V and 0 bases from J, with 7 bases between. CDR3 length: 14 residues. CDR3 DNA sequence: TGTGCCAGCAGCTTAGTGGGGGACTCCTACGAGCAGTACTTC. Translating gives CASSLVGDSYEQYF.

This clone appeared once. The chain is built from TRBV19 and TRBJ2-1; D unclear. V was pared by 5 bases and J by 2 bases, with 10 bases between. The V gene's germline CDR1 is LNHDA and CDR2 SQIVND (reference sequence). The CDR3 extends over 14 amino acids. The DNA for the CDR3 is TGTGCCAGTAGTCCCACTACACCCTACAATGAGCAGTTCTTC. Its translation: CASSPTTPYNEQFF.

This chain uses TRBV19 with TRBJ2-6; 8 bases line up with TRBD1. Germline CDR1 LNHDA, CDR2 SQIVND (reference sequence). The CDR3 covers 18 residues. Trimming took 6 bases from V and 0 from J; bases not matched to a gene: 10. CDR3 region: CASRRGQGKPSGANVLTF. DNA for the CDR3: TGTGCCAGTAGACGCGGACAGGGAAAACCCTCTGGGGCCAACGTCCTGACTTTC.

J is TRBJ1-1 and V is TRBV30; possible D gene TRBD1, 5 bases. V was shortened by 3 bases and J by 1 base, with 9 bases between the two germline ends. CDR1 and CDR2 from the germline V gene are GTSNPN and SVGIG (reference sequence). The CDR3 totals 13 residues. The CDR3 DNA reads as TGTGCCTGGAGGGACACCCCGAACACTGAAGCTTTCTTT. Translation: CAWRDTPNTEAFF.

The CDR3 protein is CASSQDPPGLAGTGASTDTQYF. The CDR3 DNA sequence: TGCGCCAGCAGCCAAGATCCGCCGGGACTAGCGGGAACCGGTGCTAGCACAGATACGCAGTATTTT. The rearrangement links TRBV4-1 to TRBJ2-3; 13 positions match TRBD2. The CDR3 totals 22 residues. With V trimmed by 0 bases and J by 0 bases, 15 bases remained unmatched. CDR1 and CDR2 from the germline V gene are MGHRA and YSYEKL.